The 19 T cell receptor beta chains given below trace back to one sample, sequenced in a study of shared clonotypes between healthy human individuals. TCRdb keeps only in-frame clones here, not all; method: immunoSEQ multiplex PCR. This sample has millions of clones; 85% to 95% occur once, and the top ten carry about 0.13%. Sequenced input: naive CD4+ T cells sorted from blood. Specified subset: CD45RA+ positively selected. Receptors originate from a man between 18 and 35 years old in good health.

A note on this clone: A much larger clone sits a single nucleotide away, making a read error possible. The chain uses TRBV7-2 and TRBJ1-5, with TRBD1 identical over 7 bases. The germline gives CDR1 SGHTA, CDR2 FQGNSA. This CDR3 has 14 amino acids. V shed 1 base, J shed 6 bases, and the junction held 3 bases outside the gene matches. The CDR3 here is CASSLETGTQPQHF. The CDR3 coding sequence is TGTGCCAGCAGCTTAGAGACAGGGACTCAGCCCCAGCATTTT.

The chain employs TRBV5-1 and TRBJ2-1; D is possibly TRBD2 (5 bases). Trimming shortened V by 4 bases and J by 4 bases, and 12 bases separated the two germline ends. Germline V gene data show CDR1 as SGHRS and CDR2 as YFSETQ. The CDR3 is 14 residues long. The CDR3 nucleotides read TGCGCCAGCAGCCCGGACTCGCCTTACAATGAGCAGTTCTTC. Amino acid sequence: CASSPDSPYNEQFF.

This clone appeared once. This chain uses TRBV4-3 with TRBJ2-7, with 9 bases lining up with TRBD1. The CDR3 loop spans 17 amino acids. The V gene's germline CDR1 is LGHNA and CDR2 YSLEER. V lost 1 base, J lost 1 base, and 8 bases stayed unmatched. The CDR3 DNA reads TGCGCCAGCAGCCAAGCGATTACAGGGGGCCTTTCCTACGAGCAGTACTTC. Protein product: CASSQAITGGLSYEQYF.

This sequence joins TRBV27 and TRBJ1-6, with D maybe TRBD1 (5 bases). The CDR3 runs to 13 residues. CDR1 is MNHEY and CDR2 is SMNVEV in the germline V gene (reference sequence). Trimming took 5 bases from V and 15 from J, leaving 17 bases between them. The CDR3 sequence: CASSPLEDMLLHF. DNA of the CDR3: TGTGCCAGCAGTCCTTTGGAGGACATGCTCCTCCACTTT.

The chain carries TRBV6-1 and TRBJ1-2, with D uncertain. The CDR3 length is 15 residues. CDR1 MNHNS and CDR2 SASEGT come from the germline V gene. V was cut by 3 bases and J by 0 bases, with 11 bases left in between. CDR3 protein: CASSELTATNYGYTF. Here the CDR3 DNA reads TGTGCCAGCAGTGAGCTGACGGCTACTAACTATGGCTACACCTTC.

The chain combines TRBV14 with TRBJ1-6; D uncertain. V gave up 6 bases and J gave up 11 bases, with 17 bases separating them. CDR3 length: 14 residues. Germline V gives CDR1 SGHDN, CDR2 FVKESK. CDR3 sequence (DNA): TGTGCCAGCAGTGGCGGGGTCCTGGGTGCACCCCTCCACTTT. Encoded protein: CASSGGVLGAPLHF.

The chain is built from TRBV6-5 and TRBJ2-7; the D is unclear. CDR1 MNHEY and CDR2 SVGAGI come from the germline V gene. Between the trimmed V and J ends, which lost 6 bases and 4 bases, there was a span of 16 bases. This CDR3 has 14 residues. This chain's CDR3 is CASSLTVDFYEQYF. CDR3 in DNA: TGTGCCAGCAGCCTCACCGTGGATTTTTACGAGCAGTACTTC.

The chain is built from TRBV2 and TRBJ1-6; weak D call: TRBD1 (5 bases). Trimming shortened V by 2 bases and J by 9 bases, and 14 bases separated the two germline ends. The CDR3 length is 15 residues. The germline V gene encodes CDR1 SNHLY and CDR2 FYNNEI. The CDR3 reads CASSEWQGSISPLHF. DNA of the CDR3: TGTGCCAGCAGTGAATGGCAGGGTAGTATTTCACCCCTCCACTTT.

This chain joins TRBV14 and TRBJ2-6, with D maybe TRBD1 (6 bases). Germline-derived CDR1 and CDR2 are SGHDN and FVKESK. The CDR3 covers 15 residues. The V gene lost 3 bases and the J gene lost 3 bases, with 9 bases spanning the gap. CDR3 region: CASSHGQFGANVLTF. The CDR3 nucleotides are TGTGCCAGCAGCCACGGACAGTTTGGGGCCAACGTCCTGACTTTC.

The rearrangement joins TRBV5-6 to TRBJ2-2, with D perhaps matching TRBD2 (6 bases). The CDR3 runs to 15 residues. Germline lookup yields CDR1 SGHDT and CDR2 YYEEEE. Trimming cost V 1 base and J 2 bases, with 9 bases left between them. CDR3: CASSLKGLNTGELFF. Written as DNA, the CDR3 is TGTGCCAGCAGCTTGAAAGGACTAAACACCGGGGAGCTGTTTTTT.

The chain recombines TRBV6-1 with TRBJ2-7, with unresolved D. CDR3 length equals 13 residues. V lost 4 bases to trimming and J lost 0 bases, with 7 bases between them. Germline CDR1 MNHNS, CDR2 SASEGT. This chain's CDR3 is CASSAYSSYEQYF. CDR3 bases: TGTGCCAGCAGTGCTTACAGCTCCTACGAGCAGTACTTC.

Notes on this clone: Other DNA sequences in the same sample also yield this CDR3. The chain has TRBV6-1 and TRBJ1-1; D not certain. The CDR3 contains 12 residues. Trimming stripped 2 bases from V and 5 bases from J, with 6 bases between. CDR1 MNHNS and CDR2 SASEGT come from the germline V gene. CDR3 nucleotides: TGTGCCAGCAGTGAAAGAGGGACTGAAGCTTTCTTT. Its translation: CASSERGTEAFF.

The J gene is TRBJ1-6, the V gene TRBV5-1; a weak D match, TRBD1 (5 bases). CDR3 size: 19 residues. The ends were cut back, 0 bases at V and 4 bases at J, with 20 bases in the middle. In germline, CDR1 is SGHRS, CDR2 YFSETQ. CDR3 sequence (DNA): TGCGCCAGCAGCTTGGAACCCCCCCGCAGGGAAGGTTATAATTCACCCCTCCACTTT. Translating gives CASSLEPPRREGYNSPLHF.

The V call is TRBV7-2, the J call TRBJ2-5; perhaps TRBD2 as D (6 bases). The assigned J gene may be wrong: the sequence end matches TRBJ2-7 better. In germline, CDR1 is SGHTA, CDR2 FQGNSA. The CDR3 runs to 12 residues. CDR3 residues: CASSPSGYEQYF. The CDR3, as DNA: TGTGCCAGCAGCCCGAGCGGGTACGAGCAGTACTTC.

The chain carries TRBV9 and TRBJ2-1; TRBD2 might be the D (7 bases). The CDR3 has 15 amino acids. Per the germline V gene, CDR1 is SGDLS and CDR2 is YYNGEE. V was pared by 2 bases and J by 7 bases, with 16 bases between. For the CDR3, the DNA is TGTGCCAGCAGCGTCCCCGGGGGGCTCAGGAATGAGCAGTTCTTC. Translated, it gives CASSVPGGLRNEQFF.

The chain carries TRBV2 and TRBJ2-1; the match to TRBD2 covers 9 bases. V shed 4 bases and J 14 bases; nucleotides not matched to a gene: 6. The germline V gene has CDR1 SNHLY and CDR2 FYNNEI. This CDR3 comprises 12 residues. CDR3 sequence reads: CASSVLAGGEFF. CDR3 DNA sequence: TGTGCCAGCAGTGTCTTGGCGGGAGGGGAGTTCTTC.

With regard to this clone: An end of the junction does not agree with germline; a read error may underlie this. V and J are TRBV18 and TRBJ2-1; 7 bases fit TRBD2. The V gene's germline CDR1 is KGHSH and CDR2 LQKENI. This CDR3 is 11 amino acids long. Here the CDR3 DNA reads TGTGCCAGCTCACCGAGCGGGGACGTGCTCTTC. It codes for CASSPSGDVLF.

This chain links TRBV7-3 with TRBJ2-7; TRBD2 matches 9 bases. The CDR3 runs to 15 residues. The V gene end was trimmed by 2 bases and the J gene end by 2 bases; junction bases not matched to a gene: 4. Germline loops: CDR1 SGHTA, CDR2 FQGTGA. This chain's CDR3 is CASSLGSGGPYEQYF. The CDR3 DNA reads TGTGCCAGCAGCTTAGGTAGCGGGGGCCCCTACGAGCAGTACTTC.

Here the CDR3 DNA reads TGCGCCAGCAGCGCGGGACAGATGAACACTGAAGCTTTCTTT. This encodes CASSAGQMNTEAFF. The chain employs TRBV10-1 and TRBJ1-1, with 7 positions matching TRBD1. Germline V gives CDR1 WNHNN, CDR2 SYGVQD (reference sequence). The CDR3 spans 14 residues. The J segment lost 0 bases and the V segment lost 6 bases, leaving 4 bases of the junction unmatched.